The TCR beta chain under discussion was sequenced for a study of T cell responses to AZD1222 COVID-19 vaccine. Study results and caveats: Vaccine-associated CD4 TCRs ranged over spike, dominating at 160-218 and 743-854. Scientists sampled the repertoires only once the peak T cell response had passed. Baseline antibody screening turned up just six or seven seropositive AZD1222 recipients.

Comments on this clone: Its antigen is unidentified.

Here immunoSEQ multiplex PCR was the method, and the copy in TCRdb shows in-frame clones only, minus some. This table holds fewer than 120,000 clones, 85% to 90% found once. The CDR3 loop spans 14 amino acids. Deletions cut 4 bases from V and 3 bases from J, with 11 bases between. Germline CDR1 KGHDR, CDR2 SFDVKD. The receptor comes from an adult who received the AZD1222 COVID-19 vaccine. The V gene is TRBV24-1, the J gene TRBJ2-5; D call uncertain. This material consisted of peripheral blood, taken 28 days after the second AZD1222 dose. The CDR3 DNA sequence: TGTGCCACCAGTGAGCCTCGGGCCGAAGAGACCCAGTACTTC. This encodes CATSEPRAEETQYF.